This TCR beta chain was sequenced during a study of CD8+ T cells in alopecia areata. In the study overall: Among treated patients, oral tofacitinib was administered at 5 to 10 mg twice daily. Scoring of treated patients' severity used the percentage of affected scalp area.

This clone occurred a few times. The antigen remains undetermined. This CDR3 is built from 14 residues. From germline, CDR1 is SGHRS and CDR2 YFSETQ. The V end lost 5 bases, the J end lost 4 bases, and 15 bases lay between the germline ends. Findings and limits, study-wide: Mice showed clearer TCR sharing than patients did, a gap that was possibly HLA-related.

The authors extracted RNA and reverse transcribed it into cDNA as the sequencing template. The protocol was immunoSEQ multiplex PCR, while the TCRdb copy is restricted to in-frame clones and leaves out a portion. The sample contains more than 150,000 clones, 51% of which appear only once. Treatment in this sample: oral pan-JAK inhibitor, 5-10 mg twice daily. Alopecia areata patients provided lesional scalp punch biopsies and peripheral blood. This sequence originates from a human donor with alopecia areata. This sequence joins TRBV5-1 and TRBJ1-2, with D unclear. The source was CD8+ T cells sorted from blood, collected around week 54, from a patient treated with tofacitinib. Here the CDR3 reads CASSEEIGVYGYTF. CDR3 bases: TGCGCCAGCAGTGAAGAGATCGGCGTCTATGGCTACACCTTC.